These 2 T cell receptor beta chains were all obtained from the same sample, sequenced in a study of T-cell reconstitution after alpha-beta-depleted transplantation in children. Library preparation (for TCRbeta) was performed with unique molecular identifiers. TCRdb processed the PCR reads anew with MiXCR; each CDR3 protein has one entry. The repertoire consists of around 580,000 distinct CDR3 sequences, with around 27% occurring once and the leading ten covering approximately 39%. Sequenced material: PBMCs, taken before TCRalphabeta/CD19-depleted stem cell transplant. These receptors all stem from a boy under two years old with Wiskott-Aldrich syndrome, due to receive a stem cell transplant.

Here the CDR3 DNA reads TGCAGTGCTAGGGATATTGGGAATCAGCCCCAGCATTTT. It encodes CSARDIGNQPQHF. The V gene is TRBV20-1, the J gene TRBJ1-5; D is undetermined. The V end was cut by 3 bases, the J end by 4 bases, with 10 bases between. Germline V gives CDR1 DFQATT, CDR2 SNEGSKA (reference sequence). The CDR3 contains 13 residues.

This clonotype was picked up a small number of times. The CDR3 bases are TGCAGTGCCGATAGGGACAGGGCCAATGAGCAGTTCTTC. Its translation: CSADRDRANEQFF. This sequence joins TRBV20-1 and TRBJ2-1, with 9 bases lining up with TRBD1. CDR3 length: 13 amino acids. CDR1 is DFQATT and CDR2 is SNEGSKA in the germline V gene (reference sequence). The ends lost 6 bases at V and 6 bases at J; junction bases unmatched: 6.